This T cell receptor (beta chain) was observed in a study of blood T cell repertoires in COVID-19. Study overall: Researchers got acute and convalescent COVID-19 samples from the United States, Italy and Spain.

Some clones are missing from TCRdb's copy, which holds only in-frame ones; the method was immunoSEQ multiplex PCR. This table has approximately 250,000 clones, roughly 84% appearing once. Germline CDR1 and CDR2: PRHDT and FYEKMQ (reference sequence). This CDR3 contains 16 residues. The germline V and J ends were trimmed by 0 bases and 11 bases, with 19 bases remaining between them. This sequence was found in a human donor in a cohort sampled during active COVID-19. Sequencing used peripheral blood. The rearrangement uses TRBV13 and TRBJ1-4, with unresolved D. The CDR3 is CASSLGSPGGYGKLFF. DNA for the CDR3: TGTGCCAGCAGCTTAGGCTCTCCCGGCGGTTATGGGAAACTGTTTTTT.